This T cell receptor (beta chain) was documented in a study of early T cells in non-severe SARS-CoV-2 infection (dated by TCRdb to about 2021). Turning to the overall study: Because TCR sequencing was done on bulk RNA from unsorted whole blood, the alpha and beta chains could not be paired.

Taking its sample share into account, this clonotype is medium-sized (0.01 to 0.1%). Its antigen is not yet known. The input lacks base qualities; no much larger clone sits a single base away. The study was a case-control design nested within a healthcare worker cohort in London, UK, with weekly nasopharyngeal swab PCR tests and blood sampling. Healthcare workers were recruited during the week of the UK lockdown, between 23 and 31 March 2020, and followed weekly for up to roughly 16 weeks. Relative to germline, V is missing 3 bases and J is missing 5 bases, with 5 bases of the junction outside any gene match. The CDR3 spans 14 residues, from the cysteine through the phenylalanine. The kept DNA is CDR3 alone, 42 bases in frame from the first base. In the germline V gene (reference sequence), CDR1 corresponds to SGHKS and CDR2 to YYEKEE. What the research found in general, with its limitations: VDJdb matching was skewed toward anti-spike CD8 responses, so virus-specific expansions were likely underestimated and private and CD4 specificities were missed.

The receptor library was made with 5' RACE. TCRdb names NextSeq 500 as the instrument used. The TCR library protocol attached unique molecular identifiers to individual cDNA molecules to correct for sequencing error and PCR bias. Both TCR alpha and beta chains were sequenced, and tight co-correlation was observed between alpha and beta sequence abundances in each sample. On the study's bioinformatics: V gene, J gene and CDR3 annotation of TCR sequences was performed with Decombinator V4. TCRs were defined as expanded if a significant change between any two time points was detected under a Poisson model with p below 0.0001. Abundances of TCRs were expressed as counts per million after normalisation to the total number of TCRs sequenced in each sample. TRAV1-2 paired with TRAJ12, TRAJ20 or TRAJ33 defined MAIT TCRs, while TRAV10 paired with TRAJ18 defined iNKT TCRs. VDJdb, accessed on 1 November 2021, was searched for TCRs annotated for CMV, EBV and SARS-CoV-2, and TCRs annotated for more than one antigen were excluded. TCRdb reran the public reads through fastp at Q25 and MiXCR, keeping productive beta chains. Rows are combined by CDR3 protein, so each entry shows the most common genes and DNA. The V and J calls reflect TCRdb's pipeline rather than the authors' work. The sample includes tens of thousands of distinct CDR3 sequences, with 5.5% to 6.5% observed a single time. 12% of the sample comes from the top ten.

The clonotype was recovered from an adult who was a healthcare worker with PCR-confirmed SARS-CoV-2 infection or an uninfected control (not recorded which). The sequenced material came from whole blood. The rearrangement combines TRBV5-5 with TRBJ1-1; 9 bases in between match TRBD1. The nucleotide sequence reads as follows: TGTGCCAGCAGCTGGGGACAGGGTCCTACTGAAGCTTTCTTT. Translated, it gives CASSWGQGPTEAFF.